This T cell receptor (beta chain) originates from a study of T cells in tuberculosis. Study findings and constraints: Cases with active tuberculosis were adults, while controls were adolescents.

To note about this clone: Its antigen is unidentified.

Stated time point: new active TB diagnosis, blood taken before or within 7 days of starting treatment. Trimming took 2 bases from V and 3 from J, leaving 8 bases between them. The CDR3 spans 13 residues. CDR1 is KGHSH and CDR2 is LQKENI in the germline V gene. Generated by immunoSEQ multiplex PCR, the TCRdb table keeps only in-frame clones and is missing some. The sample has approximately 35,000 clones; around 92% are singletons. V is TRBV18 and J is TRBJ2-7; D ambiguous. Sequences were derived from PBMCs, sampled at tuberculosis diagnosis. This sequence originates from an adult with tuberculosis. Some clones in this sample may be carry-over from other donors' samples. In nucleotides, the CDR3 is TGTGCCAGCTCACCAGGAGTAGGCTACGAGCAGTACTTC. Protein sequence: CASSPGVGYEQYF.